Only one count was recorded for the clone carrying this T cell receptor beta chain. Methods used by the authors: The assay estimated nucleated cells by amplifying reference gene primers. Assay: immunoSEQ multiplex PCR; the TCRdb copy retains only in-frame clones and omits some. The V and J calls and the clone size are those of that table, but D and trimming were determined from the DNA. The sample has under 150,000 clones, approximately 80% seen once. The CDR3 totals 14 residues. Germline values: CDR1 GTSNPN, CDR2 SVGIG (reference sequence). With 0 bases removed from V and 0 bases from J, the gap between germline ends came to 9 bases. This specimen belongs to a study of blood T cell repertoires in COVID-19. Assignment of participants to cohorts was predicated upon participant-reported clinical history.

This chain uses TRBV30 with TRBJ2-7; D unclear. The source of this sequence is a man in his forties or fifties in a cohort exposed to, infected with or recovered from COVID-19 (not recorded which). Sequenced sample: PBMCs or T cells enriched from blood (not recorded which). CDR3 nucleotides: TGTGCCTGGAGTGTACCGCGGATCTCCTACGAGCAGTACTTC. Its translation is CAWSVPRISYEQYF. Combining the CDR3 with reference TRBV30 and TRBJ2-7 gives the whole variable domain SQTIHQWPATLVQPVGSPLSLECTVEGTSNPNLYWYRQAAGRGLQLLFYSVGIGQISSEVPQNLSASRPQDRQFILSSKKLLLSDSGFYLCAWSVPRISYEQYFGPGTRLTVT.